The source of this TCR beta chain is a study of blood T cell repertoires in COVID-19. Profiled with immunoSEQ multiplex PCR; TCRdb holds only in-frame clones, not every one. Among 200,000 or so clones listed, about 85% were seen once. The V gene lost 4 bases and the J gene lost 0 bases, with 9 bases spanning the gap. The CDR3 consists of 15 residues. Germline assignment: CDR1 SGHVS and CDR2 FQNEAQ. The sequenced material came from peripheral blood. This TCR came from a man in his 70s with active or convalescent COVID-19. The genes are TRBV7-8 and TRBJ2-2; D may be TRBD2 (5 bases). In DNA, the CDR3 is TGTGCCAGCAGCTGGAGAGGGTCGAACACCGGGGAGCTGTTTTTT. Translation: CASSWRGSNTGELFF.